The 14 T cell receptor beta chains in this list originate from one sample, sequenced in a study of T cell changes during pregnancy in multiple sclerosis. The protocol was immunoSEQ multiplex PCR, while the TCRdb copy is restricted to in-frame clones and leaves out a portion. The table records roughly 80,000 clones, approximately 90% of them present only once. The specimen was peripheral blood, collected before pregnancy. The receptors stem from a female donor with multiple sclerosis, enrolled in a pregnancy study.

Note on this clone: The same CDR3 arises from other DNA sequences in this sample as well. The chain employs TRBV19 and TRBJ2-7; D may be TRBD1 (6 bases). CDR1 is LNHDA, CDR2 SQIVND, per germline (reference sequence). With 3 bases removed from V and 0 bases from J, the gap between germline ends came to 9 bases. The CDR3 sequence is 14 residues long. In DNA, the CDR3 is TGTGCCAGTAGTATTACAGGGAGCTCCTACGAGCAGTACTTC. Amino acids: CASSITGSSYEQYF.

The V call is TRBV6-1, the J call TRBJ1-3; no clear D gene. The CDR3 sequence is 14 residues long. CDR1 and CDR2 (germline): MNHNS, SASEGT. V lost 5 bases, J lost 0 bases, and 8 bases lay in between. In nucleotides, the CDR3 is TGTGCCAGCAGTCTAGAGGCCTCTGGAAACACCATATATTTT. Protein sequence: CASSLEASGNTIYF.

V is TRBV2 and J is TRBJ2-5; tentative D call: TRBD1 (6 bases). Germline lookup yields CDR1 SNHLY and CDR2 FYNNEI. This CDR3 region has 14 residues. The germline V and J ends were trimmed by 6 bases and 10 bases, with 21 bases remaining between them. The CDR3, as DNA: TGTGCCAGCAGAGGTTACAGGGCAGAGCTGAGCCAGTACTTC. Protein sequence: CASRGYRAELSQYF.

V is TRBV6-1 and J is TRBJ2-7, with TRBD2 identical over 7 bases. Germline lookup yields CDR1 MNHNS and CDR2 SASEGT. V dropped 6 bases and J dropped 7; count of bases not matched to a gene: 15. The length of the CDR3 is 15 residues. CDR3 nucleotides: TGTGCCAGCAGCCCTGGACTAGGCCTCGCCGTTGAGCAGTACTTC. It translates to CASSPGLGLAVEQYF.

The gene calls are TRBV29-1 and TRBJ2-2; TRBD1 might be the D (6 bases). Germline V gives CDR1 SQVTM, CDR2 ANQGSEA. V was trimmed by 5 bases and J by 0 bases, leaving 10 bases between them. This CDR3 spans 14 amino acids. The CDR3 DNA follows: TGCAGCGTTCAGACAGGTGCGAACACCGGGGAGCTGTTTTTT. This codes for CSVQTGANTGELFF.

This chain connects TRBV7-6 to TRBJ1-4, with D maybe TRBD1 (5 bases). The ends were cut back, 1 base at V and 6 bases at J, with 6 bases in the middle. Germline V CDR1 and CDR2: SGHVS, FNYEAQ. The CDR3 is 13 residues long. The CDR3: CASSLGGDEKLFF. Written as DNA, the CDR3 is TGTGCCAGCAGCTTAGGGGGGGATGAAAAACTGTTTTTT.

In DNA form, the CDR3 reads TGCGCCAGCAGCTCAGGGGGCATAGGGACTGAAGCTTTCTTT. Protein: CASSSGGIGTEAFF. The chain joins TRBV5-1 to TRBJ1-1, with TRBD1 matching over 8 bases. Trimming cost V 3 bases and J 5 bases; bases outside gene matches: 6. Germline CDR1 and CDR2: SGHRS and YFSETQ. The CDR3 contains 14 residues.

The chain joins TRBV6-5 to TRBJ2-7; D perhaps matches TRBD2 (5 bases). Germline assignment: CDR1 MNHEY and CDR2 SVGAGI. The V and J ends lost 0 bases and 6 bases respectively, with 9 bases between them. The CDR3 runs to 13 residues. CDR3: CASSYSGLGEQYF. DNA for the CDR3: TGTGCCAGCAGTTACTCCGGACTGGGCGAGCAGTACTTC.

V and J are TRBV7-9 and TRBJ1-4; TRBD1 is a possible D gene (5 bases). Germline loops: CDR1 SEHNR, CDR2 FQNEAQ (reference sequence). Trimming removed 8 bases from V and 7 bases from J, with 14 bases in between. The CDR3 consists of 13 residues. CDR3 loop: CASGAGKSEKLFF. Here the CDR3 DNA reads TGTGCCAGCGGGGCAGGGAAGAGTGAAAAACTGTTTTTT.

This rearrangement joins TRBV7-3 to TRBJ2-7; 7 bases match TRBD1. The CDR3 contains 13 residues. Germline V gives CDR1 SGHTA, CDR2 FQGTGA. Trimming cost V 5 bases and J 4 bases; bases outside gene matches: 5. CDR3 DNA: TGTGCCAGCAGCCACGGGACAGAATACGAGCAGTACTTC. Translating gives CASSHGTEYEQYF.

V usage is TRBV5-6 and J usage is TRBJ1-2, with D maybe TRBD1 (5 bases). V dropped 4 bases and J dropped 4 bases, with 14 bases sitting between them. Germline CDR1 is SGHDT and CDR2 is YYEEEE. The CDR3 runs to 14 residues. The DNA of the CDR3 is TGTGCCAGCAGCCGAGAGGACACCCTCTATGGCTACACCTTC. Translated: CASSREDTLYGYTF.

The genes are TRBV18 and TRBJ2-5; D might be TRBD1 (5 bases). CDR3 length equals 13 residues. Trimming removed 0 bases at V and 4 bases at J, with 6 bases between. Looked up from germline, CDR1 is KGHSH and CDR2 is LQKENI. For the CDR3, the DNA is TGTGCCAGCTCACCACCGGGGCTAGAGACCCAGTACTTC. This sequence encodes CASSPPGLETQYF.

This clone was detected only a few times. This chain connects TRBV5-5 to TRBJ2-1; 12 bases fit TRBD2. Germline assignment: CDR1 SGHKS and CDR2 YYEKEE (reference sequence). V trimming: 1 base; J trimming: 2 bases; junction bases outside the gene matches: 1. This CDR3 spans 16 amino acids. The CDR3: CASSLPSGGAYNEQFF. CDR3 nucleotides: TGTGCCAGCAGCTTGCCTAGCGGGGGGGCCTACAATGAGCAGTTCTTC.

This chain links TRBV5-1 with TRBJ2-5; 8 bases agree with TRBD2. Per germline, CDR1 SGHRS and CDR2 YFSETQ. The CDR3 is 15 amino acids. Trimming cost V 0 bases and J 2 bases; bases outside gene matches: 3. CDR3 residues: CASSLVTSGQETQYF. CDR3 sequence (DNA): TGCGCCAGCAGCTTGGTAACTAGCGGACAAGAGACCCAGTACTTC.